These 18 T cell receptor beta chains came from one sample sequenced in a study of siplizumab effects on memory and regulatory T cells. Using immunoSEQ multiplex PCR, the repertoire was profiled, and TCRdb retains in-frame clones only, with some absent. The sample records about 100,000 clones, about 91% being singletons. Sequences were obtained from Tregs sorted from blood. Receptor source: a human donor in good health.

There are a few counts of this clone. The CDR3 DNA follows: TGTGCCAGCAGGCCGGGAGGGGTGAACACTGAAGCTTTCTTT. Protein sequence: CASRPGGVNTEAFF. V usage is TRBV28 and J usage is TRBJ1-1, with a tentative D call TRBD1 (5 bases). Germline lookup yields CDR1 MDHEN and CDR2 SYDVKM. This CDR3 spans 14 amino acids. V was trimmed by 6 bases and J by 0 bases, leaving 11 bases between them.

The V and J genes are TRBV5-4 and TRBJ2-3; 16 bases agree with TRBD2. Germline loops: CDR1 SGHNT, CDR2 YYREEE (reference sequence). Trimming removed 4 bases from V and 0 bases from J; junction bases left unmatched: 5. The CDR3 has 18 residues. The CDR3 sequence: CASSRGLAGGPSTDTQYF. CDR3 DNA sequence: TGTGCCAGCAGCCGGGGACTAGCGGGAGGGCCGAGCACAGATACGCAGTATTTT.

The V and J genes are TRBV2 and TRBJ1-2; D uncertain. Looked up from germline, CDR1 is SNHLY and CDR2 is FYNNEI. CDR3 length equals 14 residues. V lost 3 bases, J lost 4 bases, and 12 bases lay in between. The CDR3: CASSDDRPIYGYTF. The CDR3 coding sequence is TGTGCCAGCAGTGACGATAGACCCATCTATGGCTACACCTTC. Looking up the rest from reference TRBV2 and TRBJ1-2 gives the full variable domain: EPEVTQTPSHQVTQMGQEVILRCVPISNHLYFYWYRQILGQKVEFLVSFYNNEISEKSEIFDDQFSVERPDGSNFTLKIRSTKLEDSAMYFCASSDDRPIYGYTFGSGTRLTVV.

Here the CDR3 reads CASSLSWDSSGNTIYF. CDR3 DNA sequence: TGTGCCAGCAGCTTATCTTGGGACAGCTCTGGAAACACCATATATTTT. J is TRBJ1-3 and V is TRBV7-9, with 7 bases aligning to TRBD1. Per the germline V gene, CDR1 is SEHNR and CDR2 is FQNEAQ (reference sequence). V trimming: 2 bases; J trimming: 0 bases; junction bases outside the gene matches: 4. CDR3 length: 16 amino acids.

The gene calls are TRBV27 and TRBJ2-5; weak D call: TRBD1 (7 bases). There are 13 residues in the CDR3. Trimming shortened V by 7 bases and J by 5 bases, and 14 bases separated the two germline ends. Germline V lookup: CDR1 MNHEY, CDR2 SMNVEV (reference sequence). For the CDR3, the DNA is TGTGCCAGCATTGGAGGGGGCAGGGAGACCCAGTACTTC. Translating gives CASIGGGRETQYF.

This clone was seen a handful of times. CDR3 protein: CASLGDRNTEAFF. The CDR3 DNA is TGTGCCAGCTTAGGGGACAGGAACACTGAAGCTTTCTTT. V and J are TRBV18 and TRBJ1-1; the match to TRBD1 covers 7 bases. Trimming cost V 7 bases and J 1 base; bases outside gene matches: 3. From germline, CDR1 is KGHSH and CDR2 LQKENI. This CDR3 has 13 amino acids.

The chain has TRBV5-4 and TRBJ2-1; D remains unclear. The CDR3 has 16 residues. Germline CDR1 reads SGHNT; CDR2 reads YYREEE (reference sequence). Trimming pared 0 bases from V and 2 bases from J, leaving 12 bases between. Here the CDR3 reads CASSLGSHRTYNEQFF. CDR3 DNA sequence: TGTGCCAGCAGCTTGGGTTCCCACAGAACCTACAATGAGCAGTTCTTC.

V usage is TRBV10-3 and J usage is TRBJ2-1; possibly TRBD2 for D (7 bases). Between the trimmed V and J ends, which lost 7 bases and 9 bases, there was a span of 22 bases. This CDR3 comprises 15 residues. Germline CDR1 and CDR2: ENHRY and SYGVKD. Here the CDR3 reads CAITERGGIGSEQFF. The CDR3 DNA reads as TGTGCCATCACCGAAAGGGGGGGCATCGGTAGTGAGCAGTTCTTC.

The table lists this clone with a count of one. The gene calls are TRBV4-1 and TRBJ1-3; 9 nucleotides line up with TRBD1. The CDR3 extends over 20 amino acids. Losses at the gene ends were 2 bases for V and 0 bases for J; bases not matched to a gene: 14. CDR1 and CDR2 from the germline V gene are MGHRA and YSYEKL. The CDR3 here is CASSQTPFVGQGPSGNTIYF. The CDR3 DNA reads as TGCGCCAGCAGCCAAACCCCTTTCGTGGGACAGGGACCCTCTGGAAACACCATATATTTT.

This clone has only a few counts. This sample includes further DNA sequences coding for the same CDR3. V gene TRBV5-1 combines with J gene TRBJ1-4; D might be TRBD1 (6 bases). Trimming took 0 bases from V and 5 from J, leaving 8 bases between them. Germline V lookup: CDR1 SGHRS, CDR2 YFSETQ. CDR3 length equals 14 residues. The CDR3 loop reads CASSLGQGNEKLFF. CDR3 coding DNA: TGCGCCAGCAGCTTGGGGCAGGGGAATGAAAAACTGTTTTTT.

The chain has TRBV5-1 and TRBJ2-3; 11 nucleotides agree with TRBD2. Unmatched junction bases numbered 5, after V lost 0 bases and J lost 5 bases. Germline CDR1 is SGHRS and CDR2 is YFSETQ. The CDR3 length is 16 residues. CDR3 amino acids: CASSLASSGRIDTQYF. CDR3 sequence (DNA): TGCGCCAGCAGCTTGGCCTCTAGCGGGAGGATAGATACGCAGTATTTT. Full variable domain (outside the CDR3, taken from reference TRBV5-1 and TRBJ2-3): KAGVTQTPRYLIKTRGQQVTLSCSPISGHRSVSWYQQTPGQGLQFLFEYFSETQRNKGNFPGRFSGRQFSNSRSEMNVSTLELGDSALYLCASSLASSGRIDTQYFGPGTRLTVL.

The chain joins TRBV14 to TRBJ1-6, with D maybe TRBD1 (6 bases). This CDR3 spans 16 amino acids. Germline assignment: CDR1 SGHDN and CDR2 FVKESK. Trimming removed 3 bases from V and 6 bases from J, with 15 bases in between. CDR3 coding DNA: TGTGCCAGCAGCCATGACACAGGGTTGAGTAATTCACCCCTCCACTTT. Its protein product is CASSHDTGLSNSPLHF.

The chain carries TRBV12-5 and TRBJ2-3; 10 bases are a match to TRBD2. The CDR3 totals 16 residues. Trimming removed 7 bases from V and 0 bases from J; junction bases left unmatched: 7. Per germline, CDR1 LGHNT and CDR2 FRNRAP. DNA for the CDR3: TGTGCTAGTGAAGAACCTAGCGGGAGAAGCACAGATACGCAGTATTTT. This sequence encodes CASEEPSGRSTDTQYF.

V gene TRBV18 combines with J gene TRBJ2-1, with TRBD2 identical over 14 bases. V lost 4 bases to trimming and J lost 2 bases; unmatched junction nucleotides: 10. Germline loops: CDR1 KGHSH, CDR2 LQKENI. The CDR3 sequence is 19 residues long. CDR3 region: CASSRRLGTSGSAYNEQFF. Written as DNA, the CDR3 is TGTGCCAGCTCACGACGTCTAGGGACTAGCGGGAGTGCCTACAATGAGCAGTTCTTC.

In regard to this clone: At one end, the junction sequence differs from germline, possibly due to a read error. CDR3 in DNA: TGTGCCAGCTCAGAGTCGGACAGGGTCGTGGCTTTC. It specifies CASSESDRVVAF. This rearrangement joins TRBV18 to TRBJ2-6; 8 positions match TRBD1. The CDR3 extends over 12 amino acids. Germline V gives CDR1 KGHSH, CDR2 LQKENI.

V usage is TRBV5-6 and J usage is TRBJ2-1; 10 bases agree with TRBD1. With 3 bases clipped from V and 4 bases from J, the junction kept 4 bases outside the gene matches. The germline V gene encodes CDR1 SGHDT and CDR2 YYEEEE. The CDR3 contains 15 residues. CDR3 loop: CASSWGQGNYNEQFF. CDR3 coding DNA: TGTGCCAGCAGCTGGGGACAGGGGAATTACAATGAGCAGTTCTTC.

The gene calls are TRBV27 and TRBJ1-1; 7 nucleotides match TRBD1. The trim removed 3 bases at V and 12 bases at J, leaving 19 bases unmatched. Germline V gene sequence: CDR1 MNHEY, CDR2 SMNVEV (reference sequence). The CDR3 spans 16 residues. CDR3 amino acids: CASSFWVLGTAGKTFF. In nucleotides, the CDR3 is TGTGCCAGCAGTTTCTGGGTTCTAGGGACAGCGGGTAAAACTTTCTTT.

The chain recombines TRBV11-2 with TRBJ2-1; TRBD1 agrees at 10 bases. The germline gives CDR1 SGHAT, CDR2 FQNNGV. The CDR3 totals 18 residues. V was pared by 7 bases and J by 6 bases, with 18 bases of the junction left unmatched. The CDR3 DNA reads TGTGCCAGCACTCGTCCGTTTAGCGGGACAGGGGTGGCCAATGAGCAGTTCTTC. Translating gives CASTRPFSGTGVANEQFF. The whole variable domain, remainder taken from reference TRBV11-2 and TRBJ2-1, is EAGVAQSPRYKIIEKRQSVAFWCNPISGHATLYWYQQILGQGPKLLIQFQNNGVVDDSQLPKDRFSAERLKGVDSTLKIQPAKLEDSAVYLCASTRPFSGTGVANEQFFGPGTRLTVL.